This T cell receptor beta chain was found in a study of T-cell memory formation after mild COVID-19. Whole-study findings and limits: The authors did not confirm SARS-CoV-2 specificity of second-wave clones peaking day 37.

The sample holds many counts of this clonotype. What it binds is unknown. 5'RACE primed from the constant segment yielded TCR alpha and TCR beta cDNA libraries bearing sample barcodes and UMIs. TCRdb independently ran MiXCR on the 5' RACE reads; one entry per CDR3 protein. The data show hundreds of thousands of distinct CDR3 sequences, around 15% seen once. The ends were cut back, 5 bases at V and 0 bases at J, with 11 bases in the middle. CDR1 and CDR2 (germline): SEHNR, FQNEAQ (reference sequence). The CDR3 is made up of 16 amino acids. Input material: PBMCs or a T cell subset sorted from them (not recorded which). J is TRBJ2-6 and V is TRBV7-9, with D uncertain. The clonotype originates from an adult woman who had mild COVID-19 (a few samples of this study predate the infection). Cell type and time point are not known. The CDR3, as DNA: TGTGCCAGCAGCCCCGGATCTTACTCTGGGGCCAACGTCCTGACTTTC. Its translation is CASSPGSYSGANVLTF.